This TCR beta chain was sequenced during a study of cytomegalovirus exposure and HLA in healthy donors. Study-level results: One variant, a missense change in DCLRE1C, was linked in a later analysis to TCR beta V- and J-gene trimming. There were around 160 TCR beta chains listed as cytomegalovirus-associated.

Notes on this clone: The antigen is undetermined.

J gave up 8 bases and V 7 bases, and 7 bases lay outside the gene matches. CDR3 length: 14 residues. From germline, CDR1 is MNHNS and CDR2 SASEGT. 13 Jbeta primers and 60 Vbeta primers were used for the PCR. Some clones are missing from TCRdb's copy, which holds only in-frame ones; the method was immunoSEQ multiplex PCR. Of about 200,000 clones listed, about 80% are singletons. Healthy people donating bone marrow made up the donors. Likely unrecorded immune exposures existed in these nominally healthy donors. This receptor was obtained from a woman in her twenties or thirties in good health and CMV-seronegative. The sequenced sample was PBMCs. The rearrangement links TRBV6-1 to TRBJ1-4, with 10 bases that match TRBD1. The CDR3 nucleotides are TGTGCCAGCAAGACAGGGGGCAACGACGAAAAACTGTTTTTT. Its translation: CASKTGGNDEKLFF.